This T cell receptor beta chain was identified in a study of CD8+ T cells in alopecia areata. Treatment noted: oral pan-JAK inhibitor, 5-10 mg twice daily. Isolated RNA was reverse transcribed into cDNA used as the sequencing template. Profiling relied on immunoSEQ multiplex PCR, and the TCRdb table lists in-frame clones only, not all of them. The sample holds over 250,000 clones; around 64% are singletons and the top ten take around 0.92%. The CDR3 covers 16 residues. In germline, CDR1 is SGHTA, CDR2 FQGNSA. V gave up 2 bases and J gave up 4 bases, with 15 bases separating them. The chain combines TRBV7-2 with TRBJ1-3; no reliable D call. This TCR was recovered from a human donor with alopecia areata. Specimen: CD4+ T cells sorted from blood, collected around week 54, from a patient treated with tofacitinib. CDR3 region: CASSLKAGRLGNTIYF. The CDR3 nucleotides read TGTGCCAGCAGCTTAAAGGCGGGTCGGCTGGGAAACACCATATATTTT. Full variable domain (remainder filled in from reference TRBV7-2 and TRBJ1-3): GAGVSQSPSNKVTEKGKDVELRCDPISGHTALYWYRQSLGQGLEFLIYFQGNSAPDKSGLPSDRFSAERTGGSVSTLTIQRTQQEDSAVYLCASSLKAGRLGNTIYFGEGSWLTVV.